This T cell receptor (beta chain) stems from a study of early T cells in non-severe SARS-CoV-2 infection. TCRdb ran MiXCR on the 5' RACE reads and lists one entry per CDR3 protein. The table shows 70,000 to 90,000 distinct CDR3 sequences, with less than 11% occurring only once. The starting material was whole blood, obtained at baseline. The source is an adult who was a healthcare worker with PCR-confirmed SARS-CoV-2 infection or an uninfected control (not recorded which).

CDR3 in amino acids: CASSPGQNQPQHF. DNA for the CDR3: TGTGCCAGCAGCCCGGGACAAAATCAGCCCCAGCATTTT. The J gene is TRBJ1-5, the V gene TRBV9; perhaps TRBD1 as D (6 bases). CDR1 and CDR2 (germline): SGDLS, YYNGEE. V was cut by 4 bases and J by 4 bases, with 9 bases left in between. The CDR3 contains 13 residues.